Each of the 16 T cell receptor beta chains below was sequenced from the same sample in a study of identical twins. Each CDR3 protein gets one entry after TCRdb re-called the 5' RACE reads with MiXCR. The table includes hundreds of thousands of distinct CDR3 sequences, approximately 13% detected once. This sample was shared with a second study, whose subject was yellow fever vaccine responses in identical twins.

The sample taken for sequencing was CD8+ T cells sorted from blood. These receptors were taken from a woman between 18 and 29 years old in good health.

The V call is TRBV4-2, the J call TRBJ1-1; D unclear. The germline V and J ends were trimmed by 4 bases and 5 bases, with 11 bases remaining between them. Germline lookup yields CDR1 LGHNA and CDR2 YNFKEQ. The CDR3 runs 13 residues. The CDR3 nucleotides read TGTGCCAGCAGCCCACCACTCGGGACTGAAGCTTTCTTT. Translated: CASSPPLGTEAFF.

This clonotype was detected a few times. V gene TRBV7-9 combines with J gene TRBJ2-2; D perhaps matches TRBD2 (6 bases). CDR1 is SEHNR and CDR2 is FQNEAQ in the germline V gene (reference sequence). Deletions cut 0 bases from V and 3 bases from J, with 11 bases between. The CDR3 spans 16 residues. The CDR3 spells CASSLASGGYTGELFF. CDR3 coding DNA: TGTGCCAGCAGCTTAGCCTCCGGGGGTTACACCGGGGAGCTGTTTTTT.

This clonotype was counted many times. The V and J genes are TRBV29-1 and TRBJ2-1; D gene unclear. The ends were cut back, 1 base at V and 7 bases at J, with 11 bases in the middle. CDR1 and CDR2 (germline): SQVTM, ANQGSEA. There are 13 residues in the CDR3. The CDR3 is CSVEGGTVNEQFF. The CDR3 bases are TGCAGCGTTGAAGGGGGTACCGTTAATGAGCAGTTCTTC.

This clonotype was observed a handful of times. The chain couples TRBV24-1 to TRBJ2-5; D remains unclear. Trimming stripped 0 bases from V and 5 bases from J, with 6 bases between. The germline CDR1 and CDR2 sequences are KGHDR and SFDVKD. The CDR3 covers 13 residues. CDR3 in DNA: TGTGCCACCAGTGATTTGGGCGGCGAGACCCAGTACTTC. Translation gives CATSDLGGETQYF.

V and J are TRBV27 and TRBJ2-3; no clear D gene. This CDR3 is built from 10 residues. From germline, CDR1 is MNHEY and CDR2 SMNVEV (reference sequence). V was clipped by 0 bases and J by 10 bases, with 2 bases between them. For the CDR3, the DNA is TGTGCCAGCAGTTTATCTCCGCAGTATTTT. It codes for CASSLSPQYF.

The rearrangement links TRBV12-5 to TRBJ1-5; D is undetermined. Per the germline V gene, CDR1 is LGHNT and CDR2 is FRNRAP. Trimming pared 6 bases from V and 10 bases from J, leaving 10 bases between. CDR3 length equals 11 residues. CDR3 sequence reads: CASGQTAPQHF. Here the CDR3 DNA reads TGTGCTAGTGGACAAACAGCTCCCCAGCATTTT.

This clonotype was found a few times. This sequence joins TRBV14 and TRBJ2-3; no reliable D call. The germline V gene has CDR1 SGHDN and CDR2 FVKESK. V was shortened by 4 bases and J by 6 bases, with 8 bases between the two germline ends. CDR3 size: 12 residues. The CDR3 DNA reads TGTGCCAGCAGCCCTCGCTGGGATACGCAGTATTTT. Amino acids: CASSPRWDTQYF.

This clonotype was observed a handful of times. The rearrangement links TRBV11-2 to TRBJ1-1; D is uncertain. CDR1 SGHAT and CDR2 FQNNGV come from the germline V gene. This CDR3 region has 14 residues. V lost 3 bases and J 1 base, leaving 9 bases between the germline ends. CDR3 in DNA: TGTGCCAGCAGCTTGGACCCAGGGAACACTGAAGCTTTCTTT. It yields the protein CASSLDPGNTEAFF.

There are a few counts of this clonotype. The rearrangement joins TRBV11-2 to TRBJ2-7; D is perhaps TRBD1 (6 bases). Deletions cut 2 bases from V and 3 bases from J, with 11 bases between. The germline V gene encodes CDR1 SGHAT and CDR2 FQNNGV. The length of the CDR3 is 14 residues. Written as DNA, the CDR3 is TGTGCCAGCAGCTTATCAGGGGCCAACTACGAGCAGTACGTC. It specifies CASSLSGANYEQYV.

This clonotype was seen a few times. The chain carries TRBV15 and TRBJ1-1, with 10 bases lining up with TRBD1. This CDR3 is 15 amino acids long. Germline V gene sequence: CDR1 LNHNV, CDR2 YYDKDF (reference sequence). With 5 bases clipped from V and 0 bases from J, the junction kept 3 bases outside the gene matches. CDR3 in DNA: TGTGCCACCAGCTGGGACAGGGGTGTGAACACTGAAGCTTTCTTT. Translated: CATSWDRGVNTEAFF. The full variable domain, in which reference TRBV15 and TRBJ1-1 provide the parts outside the CDR3, is DAMVIQNPRYQVTQFGKPVTLSCSQTLNHNVMYWYQQKSSQAPKLLFHYYDKDFNNEADTPDNFQSRRPNTSFCFLDIRSPGLGDTAMYLCATSWDRGVNTEAFFGQGTRLTVV.

The gene calls are TRBV11-2 and TRBJ2-2; D is perhaps TRBD2 (5 bases). The CDR3 is made up of 14 amino acids. V dropped 1 base and J dropped 6 bases, with 9 bases sitting between them. Germline values: CDR1 SGHAT, CDR2 FQNNGV. The CDR3 coding sequence is TGTGCCAGCAGCTTAGGCGGAGGATCCGGGGAGCTGTTTTTT. Protein: CASSLGGGSGELFF.

The chain is built from TRBV27 and TRBJ2-1, with 7 bases lining up with TRBD1. The V gene's germline CDR1 is MNHEY and CDR2 SMNVEV (reference sequence). After removal of 4 bases from V and 2 bases from J, the junction contained 14 bases not matched to a gene. The CDR3 has 18 amino acids. This chain's CDR3 is CASSSYIRQGTPYNEQFF. CDR3 nucleotide sequence: TGTGCCAGCAGTTCGTATATTCGACAGGGAACTCCCTACAATGAGCAGTTCTTC.

This chain uses TRBV6-6 with TRBJ2-3, with 15 bases lining up with TRBD2. The germline gives CDR1 MNHNY, CDR2 SVGAGI (reference sequence). V dropped 2 bases and J dropped 3; count of bases not matched to a gene: 15. The CDR3 runs 21 residues. CDR3: CASSYDSVGLAGGPWTDTQYF. In DNA, the CDR3 is TGTGCCAGCAGTTACGATTCTGTTGGACTAGCGGGGGGGCCGTGGACAGATACGCAGTATTTT.

V gene TRBV7-9 combines with J gene TRBJ2-1; 8 bases align to TRBD2. Germline V gene sequence: CDR1 SEHNR, CDR2 FQNEAQ (reference sequence). After removal of 7 bases from V and 4 bases from J, the junction contained 6 bases not matched to a gene. The CDR3 contains 14 residues. CDR3 in amino acids: CASNPSGPYNEQFF. Here the CDR3 DNA reads TGTGCCAGCAACCCTAGCGGGCCTTACAATGAGCAGTTCTTC.

This sequence joins TRBV20-1 and TRBJ2-2, with 15 positions matching TRBD2. The J segment lost 5 bases and the V segment lost 5 bases, leaving 6 bases of the junction unmatched. The CDR3 is 16 residues long. Germline V gene sequence: CDR1 DFQATT, CDR2 SNEGSKA (reference sequence). This chain's CDR3 is CSASPGTSGRTGELFF. CDR3 sequence (DNA): TGCAGTGCTTCTCCCGGGACTAGCGGGAGGACCGGGGAGCTGTTTTTT.

This clonotype was counted between two and nine times. V usage is TRBV5-1 and J usage is TRBJ2-2, with 9 nucleotides matching TRBD2. The V segment lost 0 bases and the J segment 5 bases; nucleotides outside the gene matches: 17. Germline V gives CDR1 SGHRS, CDR2 YFSETQ. The CDR3 length is 20 residues. CDR3 protein: CASSLATFGGGAVRTGELFF. The CDR3 DNA follows: TGCGCCAGCAGCTTGGCCACGTTCGGCGGGGGGGCAGTGAGAACCGGGGAGCTGTTTTTT.